This TCR beta chain is drawn from a study of identical twins. This clonotype was counted many times. Antigen: not known. A template switching step contributed a universal primer site, while unique molecular identifiers were present in the cDNA. A single record per CDR3 protein comes from TCRdb applying MiXCR to the 5' RACE reads. The sample holds about 550,000 distinct CDR3 sequences, about 20% seen once. Overall study findings and caveats: Twins shared out-of-frame alpha sequences with excess low generation probability. Fewer insertions were carried by abundant cord blood beta clonotypes, but none was seen in memory repertoires.

A further study also used this sample, focusing on yellow fever vaccine responses in identical twins.

The sample comprised CD4+ T cells sorted from blood. The sequence derives from a woman between 18 and 29 years old in good health.

CDR3 loop: CASSQVRVPGETQYF. The CDR3 region has the DNA TGTGCCAGCAGCCAAGTAAGAGTTCCCGGGGAGACCCAGTACTTC. This rearrangement joins TRBV3-1 to TRBJ2-5; D uncertain. CDR1 is LGHDT and CDR2 is YNNKEL in the germline V gene (reference sequence). V lost 1 base and J 5 bases, leaving 14 bases between the germline ends. The CDR3 loop spans 15 amino acids.